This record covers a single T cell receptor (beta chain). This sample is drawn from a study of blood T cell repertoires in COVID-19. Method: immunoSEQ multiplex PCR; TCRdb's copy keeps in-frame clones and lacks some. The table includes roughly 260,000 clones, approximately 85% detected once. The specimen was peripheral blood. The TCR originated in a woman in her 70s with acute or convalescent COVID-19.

The CDR3 nucleotides read TGTGCCATCACAGGGGACCCCCTCTGGGGCTACACCTTC. Amino acids: CAITGDPLWGYTF. V usage is TRBV10-3 and J usage is TRBJ1-2; D may be TRBD1 (6 bases). The germline V and J ends were trimmed by 7 bases and 8 bases, with 17 bases remaining between them. The CDR3 loop spans 13 amino acids. Germline lookup yields CDR1 ENHRY and CDR2 SYGVKD.